The 20 T cell receptor beta chains listed next were all sequenced from one sample in a study of chemoradiotherapy in HPV16-positive cancers. Some clones are missing from TCRdb's copy, which holds only in-frame ones; the method was immunoSEQ multiplex PCR. Among tens of thousands of clones, approximately 83% were seen once, and the ten largest hold around 4.4%. Specimen: blood, collected from a patient who underwent chemoradiotherapy. The receptors shown here come from a human donor with HPV-associated anogenital cancer.

This sequence joins TRBV7-2 and TRBJ2-7, with D tentatively TRBD1 (6 bases). Germline V gives CDR1 SGHTA, CDR2 FQGNSA. Between the trimmed V and J ends, which lost 5 bases and 3 bases, there was a span of 20 bases. The CDR3 extends over 16 amino acids. The CDR3, as DNA: TGTGCCAGCAGCCTACCTGGGGGCAGGTTTATCTACGAGCAGTACTTC. It is translated as CASSLPGGRFIYEQYF.

The rearrangement joins TRBV7-2 to TRBJ1-2; the D is unclear. Germline CDR1 and CDR2: SGHTA and FQGNSA. This CDR3 is built from 14 residues. With 0 bases removed from V and 5 bases from J, the gap between germline ends came to 10 bases. This CDR3 reads CASSLASGMYGYTF. Written as DNA, the CDR3 is TGTGCCAGCAGCTTAGCGTCGGGGATGTATGGCTACACCTTC.

The chain links TRBV6-1 to TRBJ1-1; the D is unclear. The CDR3 totals 13 residues. Germline values: CDR1 MNHNS, CDR2 SASEGT. V was cut by 2 bases and J by 7 bases, with 11 bases left in between. The CDR3 nucleotides read TGTGCCAGCAGTGAATTTCTCTGGGGTGAAGCTTTCTTT. Protein sequence: CASSEFLWGEAFF.

The chain joins TRBV5-1 to TRBJ2-5; possibly TRBD2 for D (5 bases). The CDR3 is 15 amino acids. Trimming left V 0 bases short and J 4 bases short, with 13 bases between. Germline loops: CDR1 SGHRS, CDR2 YFSETQ. The CDR3 coding sequence is TGCGCCAGCAGCTTGGAGGGAGTACAGATAGAGACCCAGTACTTC. The encoded protein is CASSLEGVQIETQYF.

The chain employs TRBV6-5 and TRBJ2-3; perhaps TRBD2 as D (7 bases). Germline CDR1 MNHEY, CDR2 SVGAGI. CDR3 length: 14 amino acids. Trimming shortened V by 9 bases and J by 4 bases, and 17 bases separated the two germline ends. CDR3 DNA: TGTGCCAGTATGCTCGGAGGGGGGGCAGATACGCAGTATTTT. Translated: CASMLGGGADTQYF.

This clone turned up a few times. The chain links TRBV5-1 to TRBJ2-1; 7 bases match TRBD2. Germline V CDR1 and CDR2: SGHRS, YFSETQ. V shed 3 bases, J shed 4 bases, and the junction held 4 bases outside the gene matches. This CDR3 region has 14 residues. The DNA for the CDR3 is TGCGCCAGCAGCTCCGGACTAGATTACAATGAGCAGTTCTTC. It specifies CASSSGLDYNEQFF.

CDR3 region: CASSEAGTLSTDTQYF. As DNA, the CDR3 is TGTGCCAGCAGTGAAGCAGGGACTTTATCCACAGATACGCAGTATTTT. V and J are TRBV2 and TRBJ2-3, with D possibly matching TRBD2 (6 bases). V was cut by 0 bases and J by 2 bases, with 12 bases left in between. The germline V gene has CDR1 SNHLY and CDR2 FYNNEI. The CDR3 runs 16 residues.

The chain couples TRBV6-6 to TRBJ1-2; no definite D call. The CDR3 is made up of 12 amino acids. V lost 5 bases and J 8 bases, leaving 12 bases between the germline ends. CDR1 and CDR2 (germline): MNHNY, SVGAGI (reference sequence). CDR3 amino acids: CASSPESRGYTF. The CDR3 DNA reads TGTGCCAGCAGTCCGGAGAGCAGGGGCTACACCTTC.

This sequence joins TRBV30 and TRBJ2-3, with a weak D call TRBD1 (6 bases). V shed 2 bases and J shed 8 bases, with 17 bases lying between them. This CDR3 has 14 amino acids. Germline values: CDR1 GTSNPN, CDR2 SVGIG (reference sequence). The CDR3 nucleotides read TGTGCCTGGAGTCAAAATCCTCCAGGGGTTACGCAGTATTTT. It is translated as CAWSQNPPGVTQYF.

J is TRBJ2-4 and V is TRBV7-3; D might be TRBD1 (7 bases). Germline assignment: CDR1 SGHTA and CDR2 FQGTGA. The length of the CDR3 is 13 residues. Trimming removed 4 bases at V and 6 bases at J, with 10 bases between. The chain's CDR3 is CASSSQGGNIQYF. CDR3 nucleotide sequence: TGTGCCAGCAGCTCCCAGGGGGGAAACATTCAGTACTTC. The full variable domain, with the rest looked up from reference TRBV7-3 and TRBJ2-4, is GAGVSQTPSNKVTEKGKYVELRCDPISGHTALYWYRQSLGQGPEFLIYFQGTGAADDSGLPNDRFFAVRPEGSVSTLKIQRTERGDSAVYLCASSSQGGNIQYFGAGTRLSVL.

The chain couples TRBV4-3 to TRBJ1-1, with no clear D. CDR3 length equals 14 residues. V shed 0 bases and J shed 4 bases, with 9 bases lying between them. The germline gives CDR1 LGHNA, CDR2 YSLEER. DNA for the CDR3: TGCGCCAGCAGCCAAGATAAAGGAAGCACTGAAGCTTTCTTT. It encodes CASSQDKGSTEAFF.

The chain combines TRBV7-8 with TRBJ1-1; D is undetermined. From germline, CDR1 is SGHVS and CDR2 FQNEAQ. The ends were cut back, 7 bases at V and 0 bases at J, with 9 bases in the middle. The CDR3 runs to 13 residues. The CDR3 region is CASTRTLNTEAFF. The CDR3 DNA reads TGTGCCAGCACTAGGACCTTGAACACTGAAGCTTTCTTT.

This clone was found once. V gene TRBV4-1 combines with J gene TRBJ1-4, with a possible D match to TRBD1 (6 bases). This CDR3 contains 17 residues. Trimming cost V 2 bases and J 4 bases, with 17 bases left between them. Per germline, CDR1 MGHRA and CDR2 YSYEKL. The CDR3 here is CASSQIGLRGYNEKLFF. In nucleotides, the CDR3 is TGCGCCAGCAGCCAAATCGGATTAAGGGGGTATAATGAAAAACTGTTTTTT.

The rearrangement joins TRBV11-3 to TRBJ2-2, with D perhaps being TRBD1 or TRBD2 (6 bases each). V lost 6 bases and J 6 bases, leaving 8 bases between the germline ends. Germline assignment: CDR1 SGHNT and CDR2 YENEEA. The CDR3 covers 12 residues. As DNA, the CDR3 is TGTGCCAGCAGAGGGGGGTCCGGGGAGCTGTTTTTT. This encodes CASRGGSGELFF.

V is TRBV19 and J is TRBJ1-1; TRBD1 agrees at 8 bases. V shed 11 bases, J shed 0 bases, and the junction held 8 bases outside the gene matches. Germline V CDR1 and CDR2: LNHDA, SQIVND (reference sequence). The CDR3 totals 14 residues. CDR3 bases: TGTGCCGCAACACGGACAGGGTTGAACACTGAAGCTTTCTTT. It is translated as CAATRTGLNTEAFF. The complete variable domain, with remaining parts taken from reference TRBV19 and TRBJ1-1, reads DGGITQSPKYLFRKEGQNVTLSCEQNLNHDAMYWYRQDPGQGLRLIYYSQIVNDFQKGDIAEGYSVSREKKESFPLTVTSAQKNPTAFYLCAATRTGLNTEAFFGQGTRLTVV.

The chain couples TRBV7-8 to TRBJ2-2; D not resolved. V was cut by 3 bases and J by 7 bases, with 9 bases left in between. This CDR3 is 13 amino acids long. CDR1 SGHVS and CDR2 FQNEAQ come from the germline V gene. The CDR3 DNA is TGTGCCAGCAGCTTGATCAGAAACGGGGAGCTGTTTTTT. Its translation: CASSLIRNGELFF.

The V gene is TRBV7-3, the J gene TRBJ2-1, with TRBD2 identical over 13 bases. The CDR3 sequence is 15 residues long. Germline assignment: CDR1 SGHTA and CDR2 FQGTGA. The V and J ends lost 5 bases and 8 bases, in that order; junction bases with no gene match: 6. CDR3 in DNA: TGTGCCAGCAGCCCGCGGACTAGCGGGAGAGATGAGCAGTTCTTC. Translating gives CASSPRTSGRDEQFF.

The chain is built from TRBV7-2 and TRBJ2-4; D is possibly TRBD2 (6 bases). With 4 bases removed from V and 3 bases from J, the gap between germline ends came to 19 bases. The CDR3 contains 17 residues. Germline values: CDR1 SGHTA, CDR2 FQGNSA. The CDR3 reads CASSWRMSGEGKNIQYF. CDR3 bases: TGTGCCAGCAGCTGGAGGATGTCGGGGGAAGGCAAAAACATTCAGTACTTC. Looking up the rest from reference TRBV7-2 and TRBJ2-4 gives the full variable domain: GAGVSQSPSNKVTEKGKDVELRCDPISGHTALYWYRQSLGQGLEFLIYFQGNSAPDKSGLPSDRFSAERTGGSVSTLTIQRTQQEDSAVYLCASSWRMSGEGKNIQYFGAGTRLSVL.

The chain employs TRBV7-2 and TRBJ2-3; possibly TRBD1 for D (6 bases). Germline V lookup: CDR1 SGHTA, CDR2 FQGNSA. Trimming took 2 bases from V and 2 from J, leaving 17 bases between them. This CDR3 spans 17 amino acids. This chain's CDR3 is CASSLTPLTGLTDTQYF. The CDR3 coding sequence is TGTGCCAGCAGCTTAACACCATTGACAGGCCTCACAGATACGCAGTATTTT.

The chain combines TRBV4-3 with TRBJ1-3; D unresolved. This CDR3 is built from 15 residues. Germline V gene data show CDR1 as LGHNA and CDR2 as YSLEER. The V end was cut by 0 bases, the J end by 0 bases, with 6 bases between. CDR3 sequence (DNA): TGCGCCAGCAGCCAAGAGGTTTTCTCTGGAAACACCATATATTTT. Translation gives CASSQEVFSGNTIYF.